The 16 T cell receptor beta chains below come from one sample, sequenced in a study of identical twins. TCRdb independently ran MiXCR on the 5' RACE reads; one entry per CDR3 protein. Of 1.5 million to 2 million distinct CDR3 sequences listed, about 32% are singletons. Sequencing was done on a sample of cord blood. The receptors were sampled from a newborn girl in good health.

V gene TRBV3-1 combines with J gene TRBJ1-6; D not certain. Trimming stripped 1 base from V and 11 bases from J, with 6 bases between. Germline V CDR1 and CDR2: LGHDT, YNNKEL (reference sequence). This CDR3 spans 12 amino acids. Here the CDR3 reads CASSQVSPPLHF. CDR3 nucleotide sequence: TGTGCCAGCAGCCAAGTGAGTCCACCCCTCCACTTT. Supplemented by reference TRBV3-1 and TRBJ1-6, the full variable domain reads DTAVSQTPKYLVTQMGNDKSIKCEQNLGHDTMYWYKQDSKKFLKIMFSYNNKELIINETVPNRFSPKSPDKAHLNLHINSLELGDSAVYFCASSQVSPPLHFGNGTRLTVT.

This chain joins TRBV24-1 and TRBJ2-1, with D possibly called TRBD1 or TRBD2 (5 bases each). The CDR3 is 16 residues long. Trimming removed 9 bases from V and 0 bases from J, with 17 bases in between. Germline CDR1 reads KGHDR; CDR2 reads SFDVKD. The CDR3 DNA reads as TGTGCCACCGGTGGGGACCTCCCGAGCTCCTACAATGAGCAGTTCTTC. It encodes CATGGDLPSSYNEQFF.

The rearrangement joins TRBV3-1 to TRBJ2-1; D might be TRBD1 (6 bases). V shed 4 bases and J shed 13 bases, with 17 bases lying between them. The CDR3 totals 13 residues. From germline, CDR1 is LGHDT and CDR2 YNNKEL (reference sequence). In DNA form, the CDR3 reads TGTGCCAGCAGCCCTTCGGACAGAGACTACCAGTTCTTC. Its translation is CASSPSDRDYQFF.

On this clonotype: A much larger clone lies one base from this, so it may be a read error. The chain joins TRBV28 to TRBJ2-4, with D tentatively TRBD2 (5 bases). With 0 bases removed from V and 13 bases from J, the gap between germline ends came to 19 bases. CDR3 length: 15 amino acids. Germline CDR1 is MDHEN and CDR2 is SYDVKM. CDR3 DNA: TGTGCCAGCAGTTTATGGGGTAGGGAGAAGGGTGAGCAGTACTTC. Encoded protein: CASSLWGREKGEQYF.

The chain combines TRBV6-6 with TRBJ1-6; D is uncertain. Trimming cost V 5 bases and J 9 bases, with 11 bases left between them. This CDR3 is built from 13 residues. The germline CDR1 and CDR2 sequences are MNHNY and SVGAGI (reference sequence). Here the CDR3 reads CASSNEMISPLHF. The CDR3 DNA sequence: TGTGCCAGCAGTAATGAGATGATTTCACCCCTCCACTTT.

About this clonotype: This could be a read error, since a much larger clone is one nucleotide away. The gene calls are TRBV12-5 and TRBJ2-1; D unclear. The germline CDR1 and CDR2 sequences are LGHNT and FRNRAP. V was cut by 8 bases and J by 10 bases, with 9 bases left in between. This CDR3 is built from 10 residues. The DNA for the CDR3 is TGTGCTAGTTGGCTCGTCGAGCAGTTCTTC. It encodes CASWLVEQFF.

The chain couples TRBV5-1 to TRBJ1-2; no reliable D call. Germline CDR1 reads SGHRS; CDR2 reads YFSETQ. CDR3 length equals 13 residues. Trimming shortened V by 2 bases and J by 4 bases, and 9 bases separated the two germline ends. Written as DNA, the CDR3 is TGCGCCAGCAGCTTCAATGGTGTCTATGGCTACACCTTC. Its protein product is CASSFNGVYGYTF.

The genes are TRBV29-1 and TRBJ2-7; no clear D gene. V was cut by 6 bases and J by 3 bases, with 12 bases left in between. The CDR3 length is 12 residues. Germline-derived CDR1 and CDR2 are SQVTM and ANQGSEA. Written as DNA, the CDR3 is TGCAGCGTAGGTAGCAGCCACTACGAGCAGTACTTC. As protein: CSVGSSHYEQYF.

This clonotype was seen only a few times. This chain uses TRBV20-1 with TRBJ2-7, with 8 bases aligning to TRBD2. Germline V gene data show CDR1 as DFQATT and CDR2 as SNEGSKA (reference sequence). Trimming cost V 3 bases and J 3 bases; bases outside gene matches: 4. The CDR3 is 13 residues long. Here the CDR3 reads CSASGREVYEQYF. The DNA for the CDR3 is TGCAGTGCTAGCGGGAGGGAGGTCTACGAGCAGTACTTC.

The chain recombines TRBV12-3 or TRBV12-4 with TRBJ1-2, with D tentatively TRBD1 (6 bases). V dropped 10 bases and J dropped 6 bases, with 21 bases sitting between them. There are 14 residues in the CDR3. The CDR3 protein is CATYRGAVKHGYTF. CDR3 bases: TGTGCCACTTACCGGGGGGCAGTAAAACATGGCTACACCTTC.

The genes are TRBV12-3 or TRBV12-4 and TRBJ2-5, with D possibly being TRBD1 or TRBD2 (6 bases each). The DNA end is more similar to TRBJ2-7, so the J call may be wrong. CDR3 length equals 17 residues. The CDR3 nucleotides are TGTGCCAGCAGTTCTCTGAGCGGCTTTCTCGGGGGCTCCGAGCAGTACTTC. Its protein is CASSSLSGFLGGSEQYF.

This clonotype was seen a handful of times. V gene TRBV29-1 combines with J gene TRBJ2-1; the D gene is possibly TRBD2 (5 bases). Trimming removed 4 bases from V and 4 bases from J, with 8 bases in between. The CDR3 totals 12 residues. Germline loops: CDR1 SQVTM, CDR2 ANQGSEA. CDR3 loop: CSVVAYYNEQFF. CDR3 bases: TGCAGCGTTGTAGCGTATTACAATGAGCAGTTCTTC.

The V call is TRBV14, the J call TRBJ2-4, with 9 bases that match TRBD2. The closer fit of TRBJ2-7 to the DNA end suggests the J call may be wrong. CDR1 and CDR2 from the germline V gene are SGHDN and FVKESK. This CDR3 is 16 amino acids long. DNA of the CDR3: TGTGCCAGCAGCCCCCAGGTAGCGGGGGAGAACTACGAGCAGTACTTC. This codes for CASSPQVAGENYEQYF.

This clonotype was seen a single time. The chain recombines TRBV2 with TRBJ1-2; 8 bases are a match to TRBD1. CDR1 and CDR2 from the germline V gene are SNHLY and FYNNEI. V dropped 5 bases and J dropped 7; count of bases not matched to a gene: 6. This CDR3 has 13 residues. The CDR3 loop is CASSTGGGPGYTF. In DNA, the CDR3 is TGTGCCAGCAGTACAGGGGGGGGCCCTGGCTACACCTTC.

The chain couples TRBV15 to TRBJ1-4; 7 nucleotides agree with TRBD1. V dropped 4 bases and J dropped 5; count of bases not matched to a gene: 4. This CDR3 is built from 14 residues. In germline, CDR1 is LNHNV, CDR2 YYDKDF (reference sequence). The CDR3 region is CATSTDRENEKLFF. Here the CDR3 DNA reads TGTGCCACCAGCACCGACAGGGAGAATGAAAAACTGTTTTTT.

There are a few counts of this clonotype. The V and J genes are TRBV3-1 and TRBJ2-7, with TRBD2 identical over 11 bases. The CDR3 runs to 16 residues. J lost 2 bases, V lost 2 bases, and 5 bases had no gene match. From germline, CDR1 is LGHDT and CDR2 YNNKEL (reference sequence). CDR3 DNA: TGTGCCAGCAGCCAACGGGGGACTAGCGGCCCCTACGAGCAGTACTTC. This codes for CASSQRGTSGPYEQYF.